This T cell receptor beta chain was sequenced for a study of shared clonotypes between healthy human individuals. Broader study findings: Non-shared clonotypes had lower generation probabilities than those shared by all four donors. There were few donors, and this limited the genetic and exposure-history diversity represented.

Germline CDR1 is LGHNA and CDR2 is YNFKEQ. The CDR3 consists of 14 residues. The V end lost 1 base, the J end lost 10 bases, and 14 bases lay between the germline ends. This clone was detected only once. Antigen: not known. Profiling relied on immunoSEQ multiplex PCR, and the TCRdb table lists in-frame clones only, not all of them. The sample records roughly 2.2 million clones, roughly 93% being singletons. The CD4+ fraction was divided into a CD45RA+ naive subset and a CD45RA-negative memory subset. This chain joins TRBV4-2 and TRBJ2-1; D perhaps matches TRBD1 (5 bases). Specimen: naive CD4+ T cells from PBMCs. The subset was: CD45RA+ positively selected. This TCR was recovered from a young man in good health. Some clones in this sample may be carry-over from other donors' samples. CDR3 bases: TGTGCCAGCAGCCAAGGCAGGGTGACGAGCGAGCAGTTCTTC. This codes for CASSQGRVTSEQFF.